The clone carrying this TCR beta chain was counted ten times or more. Its antigen is not identified. The data belong to a study of T cells in Graves' hyperthyroidism and ophthalmopathy. Study-wide background: Pretreatment peripheral blood was obtained at initial diagnosis. Whole-study findings and limits: Most thyroid clonotypes expanded above 0.001 appeared in blood too.

The study left out patients who had uncontrolled infection, other autoimmune disease, pregnancy or lactation. Diagnosis relied on clinical symptoms, serum thyroxine and TRAb, thyroid ultrasound and orbital computed tomography. What was amplified from RNA transcripts were TCR beta CDR3 regions. An initial round of RT-PCR targeting the TCR CDR3 relied on the HTBI primer set. TCRdb reprocessed the multiplex PCR reads with MiXCR, giving one entry per CDR3 protein. The table includes a few hundred thousand distinct CDR3 sequences, around 15% detected once. CDR1 is SNHLY, CDR2 FYNNEI, per germline. Trimming removed 3 bases at V and 0 bases at J, with 12 bases between. This CDR3 spans 16 amino acids.

The receptor was derived from a woman between 40 and 55 years old with Graves' ophthalmopathy. The specimen was blood. The chain combines TRBV2 with TRBJ1-3; D is uncertain. This CDR3 reads CASSEWQENSGNTIYF. As DNA, the CDR3 is TGTGCCAGCAGTGAGTGGCAGGAGAACTCTGGAAACACCATATATTTT.